This T cell receptor beta chain derives from a study of T cells in pancreatic ductal adenocarcinoma (dated by TCRdb to 2016 to 2017). Regarding the research as a whole: To learn about the adaptive T-cell response arising naturally, investigators profiled where tumor-infiltrating CD8+ T cells, together with suppressive cells, were located within resected pancreatic ductal adenocarcinoma, how abundant they were, and what qualities they showed. Points the paper makes about the study in general: Because inoperable disease is present at presentation in most pancreatic cancer patients, the resected cohort was biased toward the minority with early-stage disease. More total productive templates and around 7.2-fold more unique clonotypes were found in blood samples than in tumor samples. T-cell clonality showed no significant difference between tumor and blood, with a mean clonality of about 0.11 in tumors and 0.06 to 0.08 in blood. Because tumors are enriched in CD45RO+ effector T cells rather than naive T cells, which biases toward lower diversity, comparisons of clonality between tumor and blood may be biased.

Selected pancreatic ductal adenocarcinoma patients had undergone surgery without neoadjuvant therapy. Peripheral blood was collected in heparin tubes, and PBMCs were then isolated from the blood with a histopaque density gradient and cryopreserved in about 11% DMSO. Using the DNeasy Blood and Tissue Kit along with Proteinase K and RNase treatment, genomic DNA was extracted from more than five PBMC specimens and some 10 flash-frozen tumor specimens. There are 15 amino acids in the CDR3, from cysteine to phenylalanine inclusive. The CDR3 DNA has 45 bases and is translated from base 1. Germline trimming amounts to 6 bases on V and 5 bases on J, with 8 as the count of junction bases outside the gene matches. CDR1 and CDR2 are read off the germline V gene as SGHRS and YFSETQ. Notes on this clone: What antigen it recognizes has not been identified. There are no base qualities to consult, and no much larger clone falls within one base.

TCR beta CDR3 regions were amplified from genomic DNA using the immunoSEQ hsTCRB kit. An Illumina HiSeq system was used to carry out high-throughput TRB CDR3 sequencing. In the original analysis: The immunoSEQ software was used to analyze the sequencing reads, and any nonproductive sequences containing premature stops or frame-shifts were left out. Clonality of the repertoire was calculated as one minus Shannon entropy normalized by log2 of the number of unique productive sequences. TCRdb mirrors the immuneACCESS table, restricted to in-frame sequences. Some clones are absent from its copies; in checked studies, under half trace to an unresolved V gene, and the reason for the others is unknown. V and J calls and clone size are copied from that table; D and trimming were computed from the DNA. This sample has over 90,000 clones in its table, and over 90% of those were observed once. The ten largest clonotypes hold around 3.2% of the sample.

The sequence joins TRBV5-1 to TRBJ2-2; the junction holds 9 bases that match TRBD1. The clonotype originates from a human donor with pancreatic ductal adenocarcinoma. Sequencing was performed on PBMCs. The nucleotides read TGCGCCAGCACCCTTTCGACAGGGGGGACCGGGGAGCTGTTTTTT. Translated, it gives CASTLSTGGTGELFF.